The 3 T cell receptor beta chains below all came from one sample that was sequenced in a study of early T cells in non-severe SARS-CoV-2 infection. TCRdb recomputed calls from the 5' RACE reads with MiXCR, one row per CDR3 protein. The data hold 40,000 to 55,000 distinct CDR3 sequences, with about 10% observed a single time. The sequenced sample consisted of whole blood. All receptors come from an adult who was a healthcare worker with PCR-confirmed SARS-CoV-2 infection or an uninfected control (not recorded which).

This clonotype came up a few times. The V gene is TRBV9, the J gene TRBJ2-3; TRBD2 matches at 10 bases. This CDR3 spans 17 amino acids. Per germline, CDR1 SGDLS and CDR2 YYNGEE. Losses at the gene ends were 3 bases for V and 3 bases for J; bases not matched to a gene: 10. CDR3 coding DNA: TGTGCCAGCAGCGCGAGCTTAGCGGGGGGAGGAACAGATACGCAGTATTTT. Amino acids: CASSASLAGGGTDTQYF.

This clonotype was counted a few times. The chain is built from TRBV3-1 and TRBJ2-1, with D tentatively TRBD2 (5 bases). Germline values: CDR1 LGHDT, CDR2 YNNKEL (reference sequence). The CDR3 has 15 residues. The ends were cut back, 0 bases at V and 3 bases at J, with 9 bases in the middle. Written as DNA, the CDR3 is TGTGCCAGCAGCCAAGATAGAGGGCGCTACAATGAGCAGTTCTTC. Its protein product is CASSQDRGRYNEQFF.

This clonotype appeared a few times. The V gene is TRBV11-3, the J gene TRBJ2-3; 8 nucleotides line up with TRBD1. The V segment lost 5 bases and the J segment 4 bases; nucleotides outside the gene matches: 8. Germline assignment: CDR1 SGHNT and CDR2 YENEEA. The CDR3 totals 15 residues. CDR3 loop: CASSERTGLADTQYF. DNA for the CDR3: TGTGCCAGCAGCGAACGGACAGGGTTGGCAGATACGCAGTATTTT.